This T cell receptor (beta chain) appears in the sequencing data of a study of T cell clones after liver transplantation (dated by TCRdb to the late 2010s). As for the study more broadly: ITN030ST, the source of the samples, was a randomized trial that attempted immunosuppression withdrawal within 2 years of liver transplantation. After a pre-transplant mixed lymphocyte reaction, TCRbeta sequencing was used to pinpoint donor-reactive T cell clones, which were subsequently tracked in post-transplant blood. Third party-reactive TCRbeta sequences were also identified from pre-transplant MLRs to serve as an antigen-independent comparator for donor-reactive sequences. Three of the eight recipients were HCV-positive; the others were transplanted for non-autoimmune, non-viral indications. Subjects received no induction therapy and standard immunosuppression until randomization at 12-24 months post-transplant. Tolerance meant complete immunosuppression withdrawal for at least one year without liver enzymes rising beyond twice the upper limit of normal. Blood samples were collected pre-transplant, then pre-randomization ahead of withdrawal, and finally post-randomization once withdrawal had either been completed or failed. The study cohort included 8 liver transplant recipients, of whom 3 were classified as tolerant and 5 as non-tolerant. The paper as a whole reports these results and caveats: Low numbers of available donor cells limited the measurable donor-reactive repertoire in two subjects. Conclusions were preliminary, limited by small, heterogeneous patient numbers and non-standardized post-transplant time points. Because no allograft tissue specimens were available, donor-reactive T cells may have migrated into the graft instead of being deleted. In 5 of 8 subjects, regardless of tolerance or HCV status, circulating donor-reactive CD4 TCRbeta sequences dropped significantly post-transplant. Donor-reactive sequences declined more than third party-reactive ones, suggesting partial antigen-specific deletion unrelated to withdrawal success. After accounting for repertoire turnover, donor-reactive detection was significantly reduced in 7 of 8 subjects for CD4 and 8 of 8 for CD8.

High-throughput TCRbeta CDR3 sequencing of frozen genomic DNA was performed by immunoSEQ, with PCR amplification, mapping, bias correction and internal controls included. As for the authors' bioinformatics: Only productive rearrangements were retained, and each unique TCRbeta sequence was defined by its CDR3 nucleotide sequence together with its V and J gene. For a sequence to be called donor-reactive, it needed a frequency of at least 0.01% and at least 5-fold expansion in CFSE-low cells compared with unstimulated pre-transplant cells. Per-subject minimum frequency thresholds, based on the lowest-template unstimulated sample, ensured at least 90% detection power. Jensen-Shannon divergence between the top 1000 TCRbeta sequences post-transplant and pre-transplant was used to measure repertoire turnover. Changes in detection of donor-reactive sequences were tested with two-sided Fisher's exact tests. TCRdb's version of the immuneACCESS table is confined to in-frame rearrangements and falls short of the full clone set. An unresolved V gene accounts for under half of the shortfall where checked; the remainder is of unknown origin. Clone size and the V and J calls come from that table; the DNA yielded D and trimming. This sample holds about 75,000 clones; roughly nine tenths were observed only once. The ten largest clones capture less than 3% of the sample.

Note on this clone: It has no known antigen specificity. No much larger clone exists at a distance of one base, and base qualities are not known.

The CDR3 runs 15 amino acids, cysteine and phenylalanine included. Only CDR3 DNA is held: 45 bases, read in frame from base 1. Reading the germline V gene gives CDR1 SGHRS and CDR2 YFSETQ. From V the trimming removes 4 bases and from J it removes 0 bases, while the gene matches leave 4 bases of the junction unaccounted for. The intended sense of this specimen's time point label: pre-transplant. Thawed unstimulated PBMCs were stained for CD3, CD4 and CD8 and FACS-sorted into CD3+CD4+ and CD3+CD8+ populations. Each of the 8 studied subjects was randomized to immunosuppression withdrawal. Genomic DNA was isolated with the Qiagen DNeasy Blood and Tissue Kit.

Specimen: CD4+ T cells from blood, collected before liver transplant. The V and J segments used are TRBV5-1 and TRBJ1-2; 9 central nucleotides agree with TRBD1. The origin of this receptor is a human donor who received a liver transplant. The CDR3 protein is CASSLGQGANYGYTF. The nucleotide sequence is TGCGCCAGCAGCCTGGGACAGGGAGCTAACTATGGCTACACCTTC.